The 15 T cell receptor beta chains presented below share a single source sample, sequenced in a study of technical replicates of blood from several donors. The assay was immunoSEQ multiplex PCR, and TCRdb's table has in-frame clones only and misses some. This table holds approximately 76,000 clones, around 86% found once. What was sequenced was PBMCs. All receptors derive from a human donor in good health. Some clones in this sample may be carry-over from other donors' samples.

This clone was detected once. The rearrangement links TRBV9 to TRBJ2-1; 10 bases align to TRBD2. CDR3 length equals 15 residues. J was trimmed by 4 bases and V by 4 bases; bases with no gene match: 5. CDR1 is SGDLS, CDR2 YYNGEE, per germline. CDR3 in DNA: TGTGCCAGCAGCAAGCGGACTAGCGGATACAATGAGCAGTTCTTC. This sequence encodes CASSKRTSGYNEQFF.

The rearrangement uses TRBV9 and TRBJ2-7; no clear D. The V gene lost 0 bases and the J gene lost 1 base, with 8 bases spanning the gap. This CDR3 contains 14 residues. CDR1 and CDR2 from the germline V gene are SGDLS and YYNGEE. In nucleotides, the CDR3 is TGTGCCAGCAGCGTAGTGGGCAGATCCTACGAGCAGTACTTC. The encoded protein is CASSVVGRSYEQYF.

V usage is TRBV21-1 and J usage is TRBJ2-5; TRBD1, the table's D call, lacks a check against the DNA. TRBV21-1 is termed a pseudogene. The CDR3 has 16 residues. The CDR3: CASSILSGQHQETQYF. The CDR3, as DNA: TGTGCCAGCAGCATCTTGTCGGGACAGCACCAAGAGACCCAGTACTTC.

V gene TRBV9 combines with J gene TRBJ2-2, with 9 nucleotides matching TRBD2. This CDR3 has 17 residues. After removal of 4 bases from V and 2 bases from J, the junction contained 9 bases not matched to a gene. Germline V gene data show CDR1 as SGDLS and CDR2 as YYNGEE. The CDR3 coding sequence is TGTGCCAGCAGCCTCGGGGTAGCGGGGGCTAACACCGGGGAGCTGTTTTTT. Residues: CASSLGVAGANTGELFF.

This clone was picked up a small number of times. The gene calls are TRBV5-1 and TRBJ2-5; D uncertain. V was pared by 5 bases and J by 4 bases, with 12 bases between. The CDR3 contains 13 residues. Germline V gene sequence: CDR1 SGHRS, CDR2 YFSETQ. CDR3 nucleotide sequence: TGCGCCAGCAGATCCACCGGGTCAGAGACCCAGTACTTC. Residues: CASRSTGSETQYF.

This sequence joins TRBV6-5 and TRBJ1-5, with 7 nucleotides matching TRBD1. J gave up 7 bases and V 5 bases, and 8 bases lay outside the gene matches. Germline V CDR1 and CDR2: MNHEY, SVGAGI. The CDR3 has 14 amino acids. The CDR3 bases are TGTGCCAGCAGTAACCGACAGGGCCGCCAGCCCCAGCATTTT. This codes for CASSNRQGRQPQHF.

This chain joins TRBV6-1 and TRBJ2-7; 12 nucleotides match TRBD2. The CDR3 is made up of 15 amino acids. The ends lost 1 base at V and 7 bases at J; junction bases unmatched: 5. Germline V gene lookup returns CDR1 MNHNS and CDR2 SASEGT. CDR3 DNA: TGTGCCAGCAGTGAAGGCCTAGCGGGGGGGCTAGAGCAGTACTTC. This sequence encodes CASSEGLAGGLEQYF.

As DNA, the CDR3 is TGTGCCAGCAGTGAGGGACAGGTTCAGCCCCAGCATTTT. Amino acids: CASSEGQVQPQHF. The V call is TRBV6-1, the J call TRBJ1-5, with TRBD1 identical over 8 bases. The V and J ends lost 3 bases and 6 bases, in that order; junction bases with no gene match: 1. CDR1 is MNHNS, CDR2 SASEGT, per germline. This CDR3 has 13 amino acids.

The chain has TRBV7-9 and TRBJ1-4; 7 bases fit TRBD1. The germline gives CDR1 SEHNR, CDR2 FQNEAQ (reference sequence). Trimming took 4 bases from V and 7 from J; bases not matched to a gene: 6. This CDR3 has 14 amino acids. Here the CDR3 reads CASSWGPGGEKLFF. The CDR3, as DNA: TGTGCCAGCAGCTGGGGACCAGGGGGTGAAAAACTGTTTTTT.

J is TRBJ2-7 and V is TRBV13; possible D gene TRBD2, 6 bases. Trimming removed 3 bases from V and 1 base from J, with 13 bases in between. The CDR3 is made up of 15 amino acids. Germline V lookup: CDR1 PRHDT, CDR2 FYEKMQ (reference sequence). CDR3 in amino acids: CASSFTGGRSYEQYF. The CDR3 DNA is TGTGCCAGCAGCTTCACCGGGGGAAGGTCCTACGAGCAGTACTTC.

CDR3 amino acids: CASSLDWTGSPYGYTF. CDR3 coding DNA: TGCGCCAGCAGCTTGGATTGGACAGGCAGCCCCTATGGCTACACCTTC. This chain uses TRBV5-1 with TRBJ1-2; 7 nucleotides line up with TRBD1. Trimming at V came to 0 bases and at J to 4 bases, leaving 9 bases not matched to a gene. The germline V gene has CDR1 SGHRS and CDR2 YFSETQ. The CDR3 sequence is 16 residues long.

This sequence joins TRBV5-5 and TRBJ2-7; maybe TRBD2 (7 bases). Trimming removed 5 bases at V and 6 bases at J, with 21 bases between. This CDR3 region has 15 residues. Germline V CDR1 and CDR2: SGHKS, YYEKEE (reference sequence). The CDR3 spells CASSYAGAGSREQYF. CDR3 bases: TGTGCCAGCAGTTACGCGGGGGCCGGGTCTCGCGAGCAGTACTTC.

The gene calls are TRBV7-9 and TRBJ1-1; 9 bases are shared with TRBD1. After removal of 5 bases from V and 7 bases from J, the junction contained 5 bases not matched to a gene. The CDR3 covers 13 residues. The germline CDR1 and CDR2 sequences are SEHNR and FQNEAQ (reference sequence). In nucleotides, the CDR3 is TGTGCCAGCAGCCCCGGGACAGGGTATGAAGCTTTCTTT. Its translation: CASSPGTGYEAFF.

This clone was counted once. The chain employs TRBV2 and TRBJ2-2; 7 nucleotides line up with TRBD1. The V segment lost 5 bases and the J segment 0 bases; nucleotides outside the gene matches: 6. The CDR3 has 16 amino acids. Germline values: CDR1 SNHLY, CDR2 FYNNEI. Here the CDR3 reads CASSRQGIANTGELFF. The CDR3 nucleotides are TGTGCCAGCAGTCGACAGGGAATCGCGAACACCGGGGAGCTGTTTTTT.

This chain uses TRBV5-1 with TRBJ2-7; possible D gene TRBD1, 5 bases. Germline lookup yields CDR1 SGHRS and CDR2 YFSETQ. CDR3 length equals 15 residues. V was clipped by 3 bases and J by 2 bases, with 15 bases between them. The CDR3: CASSSDNSSPYEQYF. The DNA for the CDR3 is TGCGCCAGCAGCTCGGACAATTCCTCTCCCTACGAGCAGTACTTC.